This T cell receptor (beta chain) comes out of a study of Ad26.COV2.S vaccination and SARS-CoV-2 variants. Study overall: Intramuscular Ad26.COV2.S at 5x10^10 or 1x10^11 viral particles.

Some clones are missing from TCRdb's copy, which holds only in-frame ones; the method was immunoSEQ multiplex PCR. The repertoire holds about 350,000 clones, more than 75% seen once, with 3.3% in the top ten. Trimming at V came to 3 bases and at J to 1 base, leaving 9 bases not matched to a gene. Germline CDR1 is MNHNS and CDR2 is SASEGT. The length of the CDR3 is 18 residues. Notes on this clone: Antigen unknown.

Treatment meaning: 15 to 20 received Ad26.COV2.S at low or high dose, single or two shots; about 5 received placebo; per-sample allocation not given. The samples were gathered on day 63 after the first injection of vaccine or placebo. It was an adult aged 18-55 years in Boston who was the donor. Study observations and caveats: Breadth measured for non-spike TCRs was similar across vaccine and placebo recipients. The TCR breadth and depth analyses may have understated or missed part of the total T cell responses.

The TCR comes from a person aged 18-60 years who received the Ad26.COV2.S COVID-19 vaccine or a placebo. The material was peripheral blood, obtained in a trial of Ad26.COV2.S vaccine versus placebo. V gene TRBV6-1 combines with J gene TRBJ1-5, with 10 nucleotides matching TRBD1. The CDR3 region is CASSDHRDRGLSNQPQHF. In DNA form, the CDR3 reads TGTGCCAGCAGTGATCACCGGGACAGGGGTCTCAGCAATCAGCCCCAGCATTTT.